This T cell receptor (beta chain) stems from a study of cytomegalovirus exposure and HLA in healthy donors. The overall study: As released early, the data held 75 million to 90 million unique TCRs from HLA-typed donors. General study results and limits: Based on reports, TCR beta sequences accurately predicted HLA-A and HLA-B alleles for most subjects.

It was with 60 Vbeta and 13 Jbeta primers that the PCR ran. Profiled with immunoSEQ multiplex PCR; TCRdb holds only in-frame clones, not every one. The sample yields about 160,000 clones, just under 80% seen once. Note on this clone: Antigen: not known.

Sequenced sample: PBMCs. This clonotype was sampled from a woman aged 50 to 65 in good health and CMV-seropositive.

CDR3 sequence reads: CASSSQGSGELFF. In DNA form, the CDR3 reads TGTGCCAGCAGCTCACAGGGTAGCGGGGAGCTGTTTTTT. This chain uses TRBV7-3 with TRBJ2-2, with TRBD1 as a possible D gene (6 bases). This CDR3 region has 13 residues. Germline V gene sequence: CDR1 SGHTA, CDR2 FQGTGA. V was pared by 4 bases and J by 7 bases, with 10 bases between.